These 5 T cell receptor beta chains were sequenced from one sample in a study of breast tumors, draining lymph nodes, adjacent tissues. Breast cancer patients provided tissue from their axillary draining lymph nodes. TCRdb ran MiXCR on the multiplex PCR reads and lists one entry per CDR3 protein. The sample includes 130,000 or so distinct CDR3 sequences, 32% of them seen just once. The sample was axillary lymph node tissue. The source is a female donor with breast cancer. Some clones in this sample may be carry-over from other donors' samples.

This clonotype showed up just a few times. This may be a read error, as it is one base from a much larger clone. The V and J genes are TRBV20-1 and TRBJ1-2; TRBD1 matches 11 bases. Per germline, CDR1 DFQATT and CDR2 SNEGSKA (reference sequence). The CDR3 is made up of 13 amino acids. V was pared by 2 bases and J by 10 bases, with 6 bases of the junction left unmatched. The DNA of the CDR3 is TGCAGTGCTAGACGAAGGACAGGGGGCGCCTACACCTTC. It translates to CSARRRTGGAYTF.

There are many counts of this clonotype. The V gene is TRBV19, the J gene TRBJ2-1; 10 nucleotides match TRBD2. This CDR3 spans 16 amino acids. Trimming at V came to 6 bases and at J to 1 base, leaving 6 bases not matched to a gene. Germline lookup yields CDR1 LNHDA and CDR2 SQIVND (reference sequence). The CDR3 DNA is TGTGCCAGTAGACAGCGGGGGGGAGGGTCCTACAATGAGCAGTTCTTC. This sequence encodes CASRQRGGGSYNEQFF.

The chain is built from TRBV5-1 and TRBJ2-7; 11 nucleotides line up with TRBD1. This CDR3 is built from 12 residues. Germline V gene sequence: CDR1 SGHRS, CDR2 YFSETQ. V dropped 7 bases and J dropped 9; count of bases not matched to a gene: 6. CDR3 DNA: TGCGCCAGCCTGGACAGGGGGCAGGTGCAGTACTTC. It yields the protein CASLDRGQVQYF.

This clonotype was seen repeatedly, ten times or more. The genes are TRBV6-2 or TRBV6-3 and TRBJ1-6, with 7 nucleotides matching TRBD1. V was pared by 2 bases and J by 7 bases, with 2 bases of the junction left unmatched. In germline, CDR1 is MNHEY, CDR2 SVGEGT. CDR3 length: 14 amino acids. The CDR3 sequence is CASSYTGENSPLHF. The CDR3 DNA follows: TGTGCCAGCAGTTACACAGGGGAAAATTCACCCCTCCACTTT.

This clonotype has ten or more counts. The V call is TRBV6-5, the J call TRBJ1-6; TRBD1 might be the D (5 bases). Trimming removed 9 bases at V and 10 bases at J, with 16 bases between. The germline V gene encodes CDR1 MNHEY and CDR2 SVGAGI. The CDR3 consists of 13 residues. The CDR3 region is CASGAGLRSPLHF. In DNA form, the CDR3 reads TGTGCCAGTGGCGCGGGGCTCAGGTCACCCCTCCACTTT.